These 16 T cell receptor beta chains share one sample of origin, sequenced in a study of T cell repertoires in cytomegalovirus infection. MiXCR, run by TCRdb on the reads, gives a single entry per CDR3 protein. The table shows a few hundred thousand distinct CDR3 sequences, with about a sixth occurring only once. Input material: CD8+ T cells from PBMCs. Receptors originate from a human donor in good health (CMV status not recorded). Some clones in this sample may be carry-over from other donors' samples.

The chain is built from TRBV20-1 and TRBJ1-1; 8 nucleotides line up with TRBD1. The CDR3 is made up of 14 amino acids. J gave up 3 bases and V 6 bases, and 9 bases lay outside the gene matches. The germline V gene has CDR1 DFQATT and CDR2 SNEGSKA (reference sequence). CDR3 sequence reads: CSARGDRSDTEAFF. In DNA form, the CDR3 reads TGCAGTGCGAGGGGGGACAGGTCGGACACTGAAGCTTTCTTT.

There are many counts of this clonotype. The chain uses TRBV7-6 and TRBJ2-1, with D possibly TRBD1 on 6 matching bases. V was shortened by 5 bases and J by 3 bases, with 17 bases between the two germline ends. The CDR3 extends over 16 amino acids. Germline V gene data show CDR1 as SGHVS and CDR2 as FNYEAQ. Here the CDR3 DNA reads TGTGCCAGCAGCCCACAGGGAGCTAATGACTACAATGAGCAGTTCTTC. Translated, it gives CASSPQGANDYNEQFF.

This clonotype was picked up many times. The chain couples TRBV6-2 or TRBV6-3 to TRBJ2-7; TRBD1 aligns across 10 bases. This CDR3 region has 14 residues. V was clipped by 0 bases and J by 11 bases; unmatched bases: 7. Per the germline V gene, CDR1 is MNHEY and CDR2 is SVGEGT. The CDR3 DNA reads TGTGCCAGCAGTTACTCTGCCGGGACAGGGGAGGAGTACTTC. Protein product: CASSYSAGTGEEYF.

This clonotype occurred many times. V gene TRBV7-8 combines with J gene TRBJ1-5; D ambiguous. Germline assignment: CDR1 SGHVS and CDR2 FQNEAQ. V was clipped by 4 bases and J by 4 bases, with 8 bases between them. There are 13 residues in the CDR3. The CDR3 sequence is CASSSGANQPQHF. In DNA form, the CDR3 reads TGTGCCAGCAGCTCCGGAGCGAATCAGCCCCAGCATTTT. Variable domain in full (rest from reference TRBV7-8 and TRBJ1-5): GAGVSQSPRYKVAKRGQDVALRCDPISGHVSLFWYQQALGQGPEFLTYFQNEAQLDKSGLPSDRFFAERPEGSVSTLKIQRTQQEDSAVYLCASSSGANQPQHFGDGTRLSIL.

This clonotype occurred many times. The chain carries TRBV7-2 and TRBJ2-1; weak D call: TRBD1 (6 bases). Trimming shortened V by 6 bases and J by 0 bases, and 18 bases separated the two germline ends. This CDR3 region has 17 residues. Germline V gene lookup returns CDR1 SGHTA and CDR2 FQGNSA. The CDR3: CASSWRRRGTSYNEQFF. DNA for the CDR3: TGTGCCAGCAGTTGGCGTAGAAGGGGGACCTCCTACAATGAGCAGTTCTTC.

The table lists this clonotype with many counts. The gene calls are TRBV6-5 and TRBJ1-1, with TRBD1 as a possible D gene (6 bases). Germline V gene sequence: CDR1 MNHEY, CDR2 SVGAGI. The CDR3 is made up of 15 amino acids. Trimming stripped 4 bases from V and 0 bases from J, with 12 bases between. CDR3 coding DNA: TGTGCCAGCAGTTCGTGGACAGCCTTGAACACTGAAGCTTTCTTT. Encoded protein: CASSSWTALNTEAFF.

At least ten counts were recorded for this clonotype. CDR3: CASSLERAGGETQYF. As DNA, the CDR3 is TGTGCCAGCAGCTTAGAACGGGCGGGAGGGGAGACCCAGTACTTC. The V gene is TRBV7-8, the J gene TRBJ2-5; 9 positions agree with TRBD2. Trimming took 1 base from V and 5 from J; bases not matched to a gene: 5. There are 15 residues in the CDR3. In germline, CDR1 is SGHVS, CDR2 FQNEAQ.

The V gene is TRBV5-8, the J gene TRBJ1-5; possible D gene TRBD1, 5 bases. V gave up 3 bases and J gave up 4 bases, with 17 bases separating them. The CDR3 runs 16 residues. CDR1 and CDR2 from the germline V gene are SGHTS and YDEGEE. Here the CDR3 reads CASSSRWAGRNQPQHF. In DNA, the CDR3 is TGTGCCAGCAGCTCTCGATGGGCAGGGAGAAATCAGCCCCAGCATTTT.

The chain combines TRBV20-1 with TRBJ2-1; D ambiguous. V lost 3 bases and J 8 bases, leaving 2 bases between the germline ends. The CDR3 length is 9 residues. The V gene's germline CDR1 is DFQATT and CDR2 SNEGSKA (reference sequence). The CDR3 protein is CSASYEQFF. In DNA, the CDR3 is TGCAGTGCTAGTTATGAGCAGTTCTTC.

J is TRBJ1-1 and V is TRBV29-1, with 8 bases fitting TRBD1. The CDR3 sequence is 12 residues long. Unmatched junction bases numbered 10, after V lost 7 bases and J lost 9 bases. Germline V lookup: CDR1 SQVTM, CDR2 ANQGSEA. The CDR3 loop reads CSADRVGDKAFF. The CDR3 region has the DNA TGCAGCGCGGACAGGGTGGGAGATAAAGCTTTCTTT.

This clonotype was counted a few times. This chain connects TRBV11-1 to TRBJ2-1; D gene uncertain. Trimming stripped 1 base from V and 1 base from J, with 8 bases between. This CDR3 comprises 15 residues. Germline values: CDR1 SGHAT, CDR2 FQDESV (reference sequence). This CDR3 is CASSLGEQSYNEQFF. The CDR3 DNA reads TGTGCCAGCAGCTTAGGGGAACAGTCCTACAATGAGCAGTTCTTC.

In this sample, this clonotype turned up a few times. V gene TRBV28 combines with J gene TRBJ2-7; 8 positions agree with TRBD1. The length of the CDR3 is 16 residues. Trimming cost V 6 bases and J 2 bases; bases outside gene matches: 12. Germline loops: CDR1 MDHEN, CDR2 SYDVKM. This chain's CDR3 is CASSLPTGAYPYEQYF. CDR3 DNA: TGTGCCAGCAGCCTCCCGACAGGGGCCTACCCCTACGAGCAGTACTTC.

This clonotype was counted only a few times. V gene TRBV27 combines with J gene TRBJ1-1; D is ambiguous. The CDR3 spans 13 residues. Germline CDR1 reads MNHEY; CDR2 reads SMNVEV (reference sequence). Trimming left V 1 base short and J 4 bases short, with 7 bases between. CDR3: CASSLYFRTEAFF. The CDR3 bases are TGTGCCAGCAGTTTATACTTTCGCACTGAAGCTTTCTTT.

CDR3 in amino acids: CASSPNQGLNTEAFF. Here the CDR3 DNA reads TGTGCCAGCAGCCCCAACCAAGGGCTCAACACTGAAGCTTTCTTT. The chain joins TRBV9 to TRBJ1-1; D is uncertain. This CDR3 has 15 residues. V was shortened by 4 bases and J by 2 bases, with 15 bases between the two germline ends. CDR1 and CDR2 (germline): SGDLS, YYNGEE.

The chain couples TRBV7-8 to TRBJ1-5, with D unclear. The CDR3 runs 16 residues. Between the trimmed V and J ends, which lost 2 bases and 0 bases, there was a span of 11 bases. Germline CDR1 is SGHVS and CDR2 is FQNEAQ. The CDR3 reads CASSLIDGYSNQPQHF. In DNA form, the CDR3 reads TGTGCCAGCAGCTTAATCGACGGGTATAGCAATCAGCCCCAGCATTTT.

This chain connects TRBV5-6 to TRBJ2-7; 7 bases fit TRBD1. Germline V gives CDR1 SGHDT, CDR2 YYEEEE. This CDR3 is 14 amino acids long. V was pared by 4 bases and J by 2 bases, with 6 bases of the junction left unmatched. The CDR3 is CASSRGQVAYEQYF. For the CDR3, the DNA is TGTGCCAGCAGCCGCGGACAGGTTGCCTACGAGCAGTACTTC.